Detailed here is one T cell receptor beta chain. No antigen is known for it. V was cut by 8 bases and J by 4 bases, with 6 bases left in between. Per germline, CDR1 MNHEY and CDR2 SMNVEV (reference sequence). The CDR3 is 11 residues long. The sample is drawn from a study of cytotoxic CD8 clonotypes in ibrutinib-treated CLL. Study information: For this cohort, patients were 10 to 11 relapsed/refractory and about 14 treatment-naive, while fewer than 18 were IGHV unmutated. Whole-study results and caveats: Under treatment, the uncommon public clonotypes either contracted or remained stable. Clonality went up at ibrutinib response and then declined back toward baseline at progression.

Some clones are missing from TCRdb's copy, which holds only in-frame ones; the method was immunoSEQ multiplex PCR. The table has more than 110,000 clones, about 80% seen once; the top ten hold just over 5%. This clonotype was obtained from a human donor with chronic lymphocytic leukemia. Sequenced material: PBMCs, taken after 24 months of ibrutinib treatment. V gene TRBV27 combines with J gene TRBJ1-5; TRBD1 might be the D (5 bases). The CDR3, as DNA: TGTGCCAGCCCAGGGAATCAGCCCCAGCATTTT. Protein: CASPGNQPQHF.